The next 3 T cell receptor beta chains were all read from a single sample in a study of pediatric ulcerative colitis. Generated by immunoSEQ multiplex PCR, the TCRdb table keeps only in-frame clones and is missing some. Of about 64,000 clones listed, approximately 87% are singletons. Material for sequencing was blood. These receptors were taken from a boy aged 5-17 years with severe ulcerative colitis.

The chain couples TRBV2 to TRBJ1-1; tentatively, D is TRBD1 (6 bases). The CDR3 contains 14 residues. V lost 4 bases to trimming and J lost 2 bases, with 11 bases between them. Germline V CDR1 and CDR2: SNHLY, FYNNEI. The CDR3 DNA reads as TGTGCCAGCAGTGTAGGGGGAGCTAACACTGAAGCTTTCTTT. Protein product: CASSVGGANTEAFF.

This chain connects TRBV6-1 to TRBJ1-5; 7 positions match TRBD1. After removal of 6 bases from V and 6 bases from J, the junction contained 11 bases not matched to a gene. Germline loops: CDR1 MNHNS, CDR2 SASEGT. CDR3 length equals 15 residues. CDR3 coding DNA: TGTGCCAGCAGGAATGACAGGGACCCAGGTCAGCCCCAGCATTTT. It encodes CASRNDRDPGQPQHF.

V gene TRBV5-6 combines with J gene TRBJ2-7; D possibly corresponds to TRBD2 (6 bases). Germline V gene lookup returns CDR1 SGHDT and CDR2 YYEEEE. The CDR3 is 15 amino acids. Trimming cost V 4 bases and J 3 bases, with 17 bases left between them. In DNA form, the CDR3 reads TGTGCCAGCAGCCGGGGGAGTAGCGAGAGCTACGAGCAGTACTTC. This sequence encodes CASSRGSSESYEQYF.